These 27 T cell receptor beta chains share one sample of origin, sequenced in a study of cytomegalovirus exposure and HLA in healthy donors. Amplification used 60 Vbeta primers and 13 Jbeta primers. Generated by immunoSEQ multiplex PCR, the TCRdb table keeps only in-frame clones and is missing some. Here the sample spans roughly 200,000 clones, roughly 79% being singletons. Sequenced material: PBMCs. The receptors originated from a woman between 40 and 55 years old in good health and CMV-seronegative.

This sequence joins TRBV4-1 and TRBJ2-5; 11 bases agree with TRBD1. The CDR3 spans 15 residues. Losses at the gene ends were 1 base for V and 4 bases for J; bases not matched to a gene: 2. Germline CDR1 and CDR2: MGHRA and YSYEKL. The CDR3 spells CASSQVGTGGETQYF. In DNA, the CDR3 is TGCGCCAGCAGCCAAGTGGGGACAGGGGGAGAGACCCAGTACTTC.

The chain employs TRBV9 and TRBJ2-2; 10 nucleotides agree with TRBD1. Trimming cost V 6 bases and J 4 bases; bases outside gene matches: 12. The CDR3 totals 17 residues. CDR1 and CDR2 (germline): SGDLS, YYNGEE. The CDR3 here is CASNRGQGGSSTGELFF. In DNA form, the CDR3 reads TGTGCCAGCAACAGAGGACAGGGGGGCTCTAGCACCGGGGAGCTGTTTTTT.

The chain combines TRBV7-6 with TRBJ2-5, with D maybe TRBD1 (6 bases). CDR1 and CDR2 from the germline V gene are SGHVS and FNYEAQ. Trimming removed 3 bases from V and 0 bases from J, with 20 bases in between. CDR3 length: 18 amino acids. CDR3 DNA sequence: TGTGCCAGCAGCTTGATTCCGGGACATCGAGATGACCAAGAGACCCAGTACTTC. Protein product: CASSLIPGHRDDQETQYF.

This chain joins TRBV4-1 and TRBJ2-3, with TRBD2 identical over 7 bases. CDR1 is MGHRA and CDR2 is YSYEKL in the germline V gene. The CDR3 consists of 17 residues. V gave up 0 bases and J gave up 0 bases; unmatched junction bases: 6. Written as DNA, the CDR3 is TGCGCCAGCAGCCAAGATGGGACTACTCGTAGCACAGATACGCAGTATTTT. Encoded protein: CASSQDGTTRSTDTQYF.

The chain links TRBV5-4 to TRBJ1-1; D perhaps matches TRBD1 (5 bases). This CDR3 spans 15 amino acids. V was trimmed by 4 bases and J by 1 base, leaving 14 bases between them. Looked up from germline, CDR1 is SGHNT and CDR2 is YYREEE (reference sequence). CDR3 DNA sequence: TGTGCCAGCAGCACCCCGGGACTTACGAACACTGAAGCTTTCTTT. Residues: CASSTPGLTNTEAFF. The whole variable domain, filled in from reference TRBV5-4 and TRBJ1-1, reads ETGVTQSPTHLIKTRGQQVTLRCSSQSGHNTVSWYQQALGQGPQFIFQYYREEENGRGNFPPRFSGLQFPNYSSELNVNALELDDSALYLCASSTPGLTNTEAFFGQGTRLTVV.

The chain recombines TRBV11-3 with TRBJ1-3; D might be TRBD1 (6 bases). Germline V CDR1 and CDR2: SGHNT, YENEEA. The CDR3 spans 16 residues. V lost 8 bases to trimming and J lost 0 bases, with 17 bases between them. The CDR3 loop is CASSPRAGASGNTIYF. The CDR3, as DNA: TGTGCCAGCTCCCCCCGGGCGGGGGCCTCTGGAAACACCATATATTTT.

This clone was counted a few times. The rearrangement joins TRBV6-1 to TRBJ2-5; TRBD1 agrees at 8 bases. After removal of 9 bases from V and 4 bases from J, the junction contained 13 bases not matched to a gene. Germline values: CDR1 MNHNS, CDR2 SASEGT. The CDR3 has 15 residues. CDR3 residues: CARSWETGVAETQYF. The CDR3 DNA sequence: TGTGCCAGATCCTGGGAGACAGGGGTGGCAGAGACCCAGTACTTC.

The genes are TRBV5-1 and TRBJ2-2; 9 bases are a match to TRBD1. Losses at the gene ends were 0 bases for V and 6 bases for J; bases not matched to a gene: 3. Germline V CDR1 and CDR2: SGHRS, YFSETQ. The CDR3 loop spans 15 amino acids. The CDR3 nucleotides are TGCGCCAGCAGCTTGGCACAGGGGGCAGCCGGGGAGCTGTTTTTT. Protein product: CASSLAQGAAGELFF.

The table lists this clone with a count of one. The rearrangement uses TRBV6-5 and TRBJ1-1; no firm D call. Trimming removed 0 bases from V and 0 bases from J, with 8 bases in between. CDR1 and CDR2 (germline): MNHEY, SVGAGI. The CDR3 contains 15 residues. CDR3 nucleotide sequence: TGTGCCAGCAGTTACTCGAGAGAGATGAACACTGAAGCTTTCTTT. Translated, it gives CASSYSREMNTEAFF.

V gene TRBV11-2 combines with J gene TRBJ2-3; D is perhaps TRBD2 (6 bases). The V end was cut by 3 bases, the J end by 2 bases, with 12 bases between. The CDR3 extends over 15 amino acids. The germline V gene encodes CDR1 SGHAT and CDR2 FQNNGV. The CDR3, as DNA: TGTGCCAGCAGCTTCCCAGCGGGCCCCACAGATACGCAGTATTTT. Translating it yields CASSFPAGPTDTQYF.

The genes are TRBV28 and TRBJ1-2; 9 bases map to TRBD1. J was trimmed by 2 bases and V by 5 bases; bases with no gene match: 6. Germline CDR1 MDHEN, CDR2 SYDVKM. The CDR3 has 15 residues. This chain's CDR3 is CASSTTGQGNYGYTF. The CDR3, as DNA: TGTGCCAGCAGTACCACCGGACAGGGGAACTATGGCTACACCTTC.

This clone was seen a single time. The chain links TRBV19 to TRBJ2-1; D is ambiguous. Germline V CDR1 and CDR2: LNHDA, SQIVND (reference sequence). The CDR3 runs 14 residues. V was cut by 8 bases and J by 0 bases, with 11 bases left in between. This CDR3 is CASEAPSSYNEQFF. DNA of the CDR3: TGTGCCAGTGAGGCCCCGAGCTCCTACAATGAGCAGTTCTTC.

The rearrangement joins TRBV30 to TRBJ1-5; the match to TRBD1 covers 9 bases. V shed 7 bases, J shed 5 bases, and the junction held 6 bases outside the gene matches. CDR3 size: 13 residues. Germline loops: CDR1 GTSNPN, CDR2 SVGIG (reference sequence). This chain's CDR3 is CASDTGGHQPQHF. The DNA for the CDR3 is TGTGCCTCCGATACAGGGGGCCATCAGCCCCAGCATTTT.

The CDR3 region has the DNA TGTGCCAGTAAGGAGGCGAACTCACCCCTCCACTTT. Its translation: CASKEANSPLHF. The rearrangement links TRBV19 to TRBJ1-6, with D hard to call. V was cut by 7 bases and J by 10 bases, with 11 bases left in between. Germline lookup yields CDR1 LNHDA and CDR2 SQIVND (reference sequence). This CDR3 has 12 residues.

CDR3 sequence reads: CASRPLGGTEAFF. The CDR3 DNA is TGTGCCAGCAGACCCTTGGGGGGGACTGAAGCTTTCTTT. This chain joins TRBV6-6 and TRBJ1-1; a possible D gene is TRBD1 (5 bases). Germline loops: CDR1 MNHNY, CDR2 SVGAGI (reference sequence). The CDR3 covers 13 residues. The V gene lost 6 bases and the J gene lost 5 bases, with 13 bases spanning the gap.

DNA of the CDR3: TGCGCCAGCAGTCAAAATCTGAGTAAATCTGGGGACACCACTAACTATGGCTACACCTTC. It translates to CASSQNLSKSGDTTNYGYTF. V is TRBV23-1 and J is TRBJ1-2, with D possibly being TRBD1 (6 bases). TRBV23-1 carries the ORF label, with uncertain function. The CDR3 is 20 amino acids. Between the trimmed V and J ends, which lost 2 bases and 0 bases, there was a span of 25 bases.

The CDR3 is CASSPGQGADTDTQYF. For the CDR3, the DNA is TGCGCCAGCAGCCCGGGACAGGGGGCGGACACAGATACGCAGTATTTT. The chain recombines TRBV5-1 with TRBJ2-3; 12 bases are a match to TRBD1. V shed 4 bases and J 2 bases; nucleotides not matched to a gene: 5. CDR1 SGHRS and CDR2 YFSETQ come from the germline V gene. The CDR3 loop spans 16 amino acids.

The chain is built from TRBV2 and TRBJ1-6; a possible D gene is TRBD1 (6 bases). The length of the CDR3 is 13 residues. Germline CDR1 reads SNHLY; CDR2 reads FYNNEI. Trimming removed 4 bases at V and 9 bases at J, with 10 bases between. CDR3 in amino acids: CASSVQGISPLHF. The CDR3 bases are TGTGCCAGCAGTGTACAGGGTATTTCACCCCTCCACTTT.

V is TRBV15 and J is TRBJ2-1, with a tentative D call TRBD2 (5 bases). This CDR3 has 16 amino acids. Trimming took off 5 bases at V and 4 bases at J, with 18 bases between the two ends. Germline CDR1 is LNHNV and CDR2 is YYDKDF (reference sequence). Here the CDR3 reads CATSQGLAMWYNEQFF. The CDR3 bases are TGTGCCACCAGCCAAGGCCTAGCCATGTGGTACAATGAGCAGTTCTTC. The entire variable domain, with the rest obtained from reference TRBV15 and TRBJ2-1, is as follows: DAMVIQNPRYQVTQFGKPVTLSCSQTLNHNVMYWYQQKSSQAPKLLFHYYDKDFNNEADTPDNFQSRRPNTSFCFLDIRSPGLGDTAMYLCATSQGLAMWYNEQFFGPGTRLTVL.

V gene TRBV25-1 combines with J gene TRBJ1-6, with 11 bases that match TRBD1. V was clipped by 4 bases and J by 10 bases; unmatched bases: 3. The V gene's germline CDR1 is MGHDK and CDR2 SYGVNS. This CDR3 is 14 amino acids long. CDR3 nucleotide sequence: TGTGCCAGCAGTGCCCGGGACAGGGGGTCACCCCTCCACTTT. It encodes CASSARDRGSPLHF.

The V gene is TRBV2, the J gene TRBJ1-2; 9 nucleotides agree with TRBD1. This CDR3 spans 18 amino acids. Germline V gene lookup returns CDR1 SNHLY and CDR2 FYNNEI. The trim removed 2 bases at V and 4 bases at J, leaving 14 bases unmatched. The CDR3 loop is CASSESPPGQGTFYGYTF. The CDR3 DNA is TGTGCCAGCAGTGAATCCCCTCCGGGACAGGGAACCTTCTATGGCTACACCTTC.

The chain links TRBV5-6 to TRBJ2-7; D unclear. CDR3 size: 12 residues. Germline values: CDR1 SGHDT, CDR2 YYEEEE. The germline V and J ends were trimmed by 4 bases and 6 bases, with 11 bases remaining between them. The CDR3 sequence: CASSHRSGEQYF. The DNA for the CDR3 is TGTGCCAGCAGCCACAGATCCGGCGAGCAGTACTTC.

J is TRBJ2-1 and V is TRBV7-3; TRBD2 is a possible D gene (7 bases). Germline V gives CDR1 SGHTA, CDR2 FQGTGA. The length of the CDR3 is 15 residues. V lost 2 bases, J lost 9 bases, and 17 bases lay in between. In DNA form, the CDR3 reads TGTGCCAGCAGCTTACGAGGGGGGGCGCAGGGTGAGCAGTTCTTC. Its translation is CASSLRGGAQGEQFF.

CDR3 in DNA: TGTGCCAGCAGCAAAGAAAAGAGGGAAAATAACTCCTACGAGCAGTACTTC. This gives the protein CASSKEKRENNSYEQYF. The chain is built from TRBV21-1 and TRBJ2-7; the table gives TRBD2 as D, unverified against the DNA. TRBV21-1 is noted as a pseudogene. The CDR3 runs 17 residues.

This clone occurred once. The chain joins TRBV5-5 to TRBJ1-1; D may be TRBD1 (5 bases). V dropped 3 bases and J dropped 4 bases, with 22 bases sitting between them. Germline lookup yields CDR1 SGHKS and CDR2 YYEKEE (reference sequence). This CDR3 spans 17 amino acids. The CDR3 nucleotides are TGTGCCAGCAGCTCCTGGGGGGGATTAGGGAGGGCCACTGAAGCTTTCTTT. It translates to CASSSWGGLGRATEAFF.

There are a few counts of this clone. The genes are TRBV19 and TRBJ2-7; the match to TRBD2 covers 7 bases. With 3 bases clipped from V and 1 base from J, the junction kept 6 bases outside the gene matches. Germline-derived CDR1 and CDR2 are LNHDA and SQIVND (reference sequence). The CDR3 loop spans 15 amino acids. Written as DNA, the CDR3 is TGTGCCAGTAGTATTGGCGGGGGAAGATCCTACGAGCAGTACTTC. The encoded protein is CASSIGGGRSYEQYF. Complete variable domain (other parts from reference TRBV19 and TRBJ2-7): DGGITQSPKYLFRKEGQNVTLSCEQNLNHDAMYWYRQDPGQGLRLIYYSQIVNDFQKGDIAEGYSVSREKKESFPLTVTSAQKNPTAFYLCASSIGGGRSYEQYFGPGTRLTVT.

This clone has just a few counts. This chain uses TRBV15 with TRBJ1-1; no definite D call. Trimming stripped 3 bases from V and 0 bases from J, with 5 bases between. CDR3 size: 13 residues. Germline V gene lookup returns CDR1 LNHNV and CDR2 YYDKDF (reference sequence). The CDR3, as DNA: TGTGCCACCAGCAGTACTCTGAACACTGAAGCTTTCTTT. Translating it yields CATSSTLNTEAFF.